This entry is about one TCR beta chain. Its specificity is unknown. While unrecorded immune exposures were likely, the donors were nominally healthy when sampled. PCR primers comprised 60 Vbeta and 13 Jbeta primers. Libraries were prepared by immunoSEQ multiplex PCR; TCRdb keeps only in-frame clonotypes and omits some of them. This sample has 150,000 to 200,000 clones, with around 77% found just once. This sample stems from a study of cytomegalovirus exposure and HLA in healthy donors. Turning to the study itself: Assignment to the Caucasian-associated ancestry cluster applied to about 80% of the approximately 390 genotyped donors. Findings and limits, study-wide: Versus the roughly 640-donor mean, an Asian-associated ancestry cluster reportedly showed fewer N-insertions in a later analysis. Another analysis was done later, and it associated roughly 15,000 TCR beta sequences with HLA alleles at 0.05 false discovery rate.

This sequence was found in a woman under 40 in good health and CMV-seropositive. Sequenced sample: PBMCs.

DNA for the CDR3: TGTGCCAGCAGAACAGGGAAGGGAACATACGAGCAGTACTTC. Translation gives CASRTGKGTYEQYF. This chain links TRBV6-5 with TRBJ2-7; D is perhaps TRBD1 (6 bases). The germline gives CDR1 MNHEY, CDR2 SVGAGI. The CDR3 has 14 amino acids. V was clipped by 6 bases and J by 4 bases, with 16 bases between them.